This is a list of T cell receptor beta chains from one sample in a study of T cell responses to AZD1222 COVID-19 vaccine. TCRdb's table, derived via immunoSEQ multiplex PCR, lists solely in-frame clones and lacks some. Of approximately 140,000 clones in the sample, about 90% were seen once. Sequencing used peripheral blood, obtained 28 days after the second dose of the MenACWY control vaccine. These receptors came from an adult who received the MenACWY meningococcal vaccine as a control. CDR3s include the opening cysteine and the closing phenylalanine or tryptophan. The order of the fields is D gene, J gene, clone size, CDR3 length, V gene, CDR3 protein, CDR3 DNA. The D gene is left open where the match is weak. Only part of the rows carry a size: once, few, many, or a class if the clone is expanded.

>TRBD1|TRBJ2-5|.|18|TRBV5-1
CASSLMFQGERFKETQYF
TGCGCCAGCAGCTTGATGTTCCAGGGGGAACGATTTAAAGAGACCCAGTACTTC
>.|TRBJ2-1|once|15|TRBV5-4
CASSLDPTSYNEQFF
TGTGCCAGCAGCTTGGACCCAACCTCCTACAATGAGCAGTTCTTC
>TRBD1|TRBJ2-6|.|18|TRBV6-2/TRBV6-3
CASSFPNTGVSGANVLTF
TGTGCCAGCAGTTTCCCTAACACAGGGGTCTCCGGGGCCAACGTCCTGACTTTC
>TRBD1|TRBJ1-4|.|14|TRBV18
CASSLQGVGEKLFF
TGTGCCAGCTCACTACAGGGGGTTGGAGAAAAACTGTTTTTT
>TRBD2|TRBJ2-2|.|18|TRBV9
CASSVVDSGRINTGELFF
TGTGCCAGCAGCGTAGTGGATAGCGGGAGGATTAACACCGGGGAGCTGTTTTTT
>.|TRBJ2-2|.|15|TRBV5-6
CASSPRAPNTGELFF
TGTGCCAGCAGCCCCCGGGCCCCCAACACCGGGGAGCTGTTTTTT
>.|TRBJ1-2|once|13|TRBV12-3/TRBV12-4
CASSFLRGDGYTF
TGTGCCAGCAGTTTTTTAAGAGGAGATGGCTACACCTTC
>.|TRBJ1-2|.|13|TRBV3-1/TRBV3-2
CASSLGTDYGYTF
TGTGCCAGCAGCCTGGGAACCGACTATGGCTACACCTTC
>TRBD1|TRBJ1-5|.|15|TRBV7-8
CASSLGQGIYQPQHF
TGTGCCAGCAGCTTAGGACAGGGGATATATCAGCCCCAGCATTTT
>.|TRBJ1-2|.|15|TRBV10-3
CAISESKGPYYGYTF
TGTGCCATCAGTGAGTCGAAGGGGCCCTACTATGGCTACACCTTC
>.|TRBJ2-3|.|14|TRBV19
CASSSTSLFVAQYF
TGTGCCAGTAGTTCTACTAGCTTGTTCGTTGCGCAGTATTTT
>.|TRBJ1-1|few|14|TRBV5-1
CASSTFSLNTEAFF
TGCGCCAGCAGCACTTTTTCGCTAAACACTGAAGCTTTCTTT
>TRBD1|TRBJ1-1|.|13|TRBV19
CASTTGRGTEAFF
TGTGCCAGTACGACAGGGCGAGGCACTGAAGCTTTCTTT
>.|TRBJ2-1|.|13|TRBV29-1
CSVEDRGLHEQFF
TGCAGCGTTGAGGACAGAGGCCTGCATGAGCAGTTCTTC
>.|TRBJ2-1|.|15|TRBV7-7
CASSPALVESNEQFF
TGTGCCAGCAGCCCAGCTCTGGTCGAAAGCAATGAGCAGTTCTTC
>TRBD2|TRBJ2-1|.|18|TRBV19
CASSTRLAGAKLGNEQFF
TGTGCCAGTAGTACGAGACTAGCGGGGGCCAAACTCGGGAATGAGCAGTTCTTC
>.|TRBJ2-4|.|16|TRBV28
CASSLAGSSAKNIQYF
TGTGCCAGCAGTTTGGCAGGGTCGTCAGCCAAAAACATTCAGTACTTC
>.|TRBJ2-3|.|12|TRBV6-2/TRBV6-3
CASSYSGDTQYF
TGTGCCAGCAGTTACTCTGGGGATACGCAGTATTTT
>.|TRBJ2-7|.|14|TRBV7-6
CASSPEVRSYEQYF
TGTGCCAGCAGCCCCGAGGTCCGCTCCTACGAGCAGTACTTC
>TRBD1|TRBJ1-2|.|16|TRBV5-1
CASSLVGTGDSYGYTF
TGCGCCAGCAGCTTGGTAGGGACAGGGGATTCATATGGCTACACCTTC
>TRBD2|TRBJ2-7|.|15|TRBV7-2
CASSLSLAGGAEQYF
TGTGCCAGCAGCTTAAGTCTAGCGGGAGGTGCCGAGCAGTACTTC
>.|TRBJ2-5|once|13|TRBV7-9
CASSLWSVEDQYF
TGTGCCAGCAGCTTATGGAGTGTTGAGGACCAGTACTTC
>.|TRBJ1-6|.|15|TRBV5-1
CASSKGGSYNSPLHF
TGCGCCAGCAGTAAGGGCGGTTCCTATAATTCACCCCTCCACTTT
>TRBD2|TRBJ2-1|.|14|TRBV10-2
CASSLAGGYNEQFF
TGCGCCAGCAGTTTAGCGGGAGGTTACAATGAGCAGTTCTTC
>.|TRBJ1-5|.|13|TRBV30
CAWSPDSNQPQHF
TGTGCCTGGAGTCCAGATTCCAATCAGCCCCAGCATTTT
>.|TRBJ1-5|.|12|TRBV29-1
CSVGDTNQPQHF
TGCAGCGTAGGGGACACAAATCAGCCCCAGCATTTT
>TRBD1|TRBJ2-7|.|17|TRBV7-9
CASSPSLMGQGSYEQYF
TGTGCCAGCAGCCCGAGCCTAATGGGACAGGGTTCCTACGAGCAGTACTTC
>TRBD1|TRBJ2-7|.|13|TRBV12-3/TRBV12-4
CASSLQGAGEQYF
TGTGCCAGCAGTTTACAGGGGGCGGGTGAGCAGTACTTC
>TRBD2|TRBJ2-7|.|16|TRBV29-1
CSVATGTSGTSYEQYF
TGCAGCGTTGCTACCGGGACTAGCGGAACCTCCTACGAGCAGTACTTC
>.|TRBJ1-1|.|15|TRBV11-2
CASSSRGMAHTEAFF
TGTGCCAGCAGCTCCAGGGGCATGGCGCACACTGAAGCTTTCTTT
>TRBD2|TRBJ2-5|.|15|TRBV7-8
CASSPVGGIRETQYF
TGTGCCAGCAGCCCCGTCGGGGGGATCCGAGAGACCCAGTACTTC
>.|TRBJ1-3|.|12|TRBV7-9
CASSLSGNTIYF
TGTGCCAGCAGCTTATCTGGAAACACCATATATTTT